The clone carrying this T cell receptor beta chain was observed a single time. Its antigen is unidentified. Those patients who had chemo-refractory metastatic non-small-cell lung cancer were given focal radiation along with CTLA-4 blockade through ipilimumab. This record belongs to a study of radiotherapy plus CTLA-4 blockade in lung cancer. Overall study context: Objective responses were observed in about a sixth of patients, and disease control was achieved by approximately 30%. Findings and limits, study-wide: Interferon-beta and early blood T cell clone dynamics reportedly predicted response best. After radiotherapy and ipilimumab, tumor-derived clones expanded in peripheral blood.

Trimming shortened V by 3 bases and J by 0 bases, and 8 bases separated the two germline ends. The CDR3 runs to 15 residues. Germline V gene sequence: CDR1 SGHTA, CDR2 FQGTGA. Assay used: immunoSEQ multiplex PCR; TCRdb lists only in-frame clones, some missing. Among about 48,000 clones listed, 82% were seen once. The source material was peripheral blood, sampled from a patient treated with radiotherapy plus ipilimumab. The receptor comes from a human donor with non-small cell lung cancer who had stable disease on radiotherapy plus ipilimumab. This rearrangement joins TRBV7-3 to TRBJ2-2; D is possibly TRBD1 (5 bases). As DNA, the CDR3 is TGTGCCAGCAGCTTGGACATAACGAACACCGGGGAGCTGTTTTTT. This codes for CASSLDITNTGELFF. Complete variable domain (other parts from reference TRBV7-3 and TRBJ2-2): GAGVSQTPSNKVTEKGKYVELRCDPISGHTALYWYRQSLGQGPEFLIYFQGTGAADDSGLPNDRFFAVRPEGSVSTLKIQRTERGDSAVYLCASSLDITNTGELFFGEGSRLTVL.